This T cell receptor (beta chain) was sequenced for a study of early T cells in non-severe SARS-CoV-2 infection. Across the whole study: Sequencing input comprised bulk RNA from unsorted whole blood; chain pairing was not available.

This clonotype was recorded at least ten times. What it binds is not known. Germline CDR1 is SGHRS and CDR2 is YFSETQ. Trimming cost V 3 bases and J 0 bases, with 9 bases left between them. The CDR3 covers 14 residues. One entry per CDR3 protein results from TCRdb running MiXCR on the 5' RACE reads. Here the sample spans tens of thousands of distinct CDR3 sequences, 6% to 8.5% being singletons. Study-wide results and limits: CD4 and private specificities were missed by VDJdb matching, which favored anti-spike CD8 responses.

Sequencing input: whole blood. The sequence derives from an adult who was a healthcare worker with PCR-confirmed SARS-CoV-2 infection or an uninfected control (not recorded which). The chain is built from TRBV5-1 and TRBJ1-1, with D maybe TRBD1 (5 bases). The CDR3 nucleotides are TGCGCCAGCAGCTGGACGGGACTGAACACTGAAGCTTTCTTT. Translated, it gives CASSWTGLNTEAFF.